The 4 T cell receptor beta chains below all came from one sample that was sequenced in a study of cytomegalovirus exposure and HLA in healthy donors. With 60 Vbeta and 13 Jbeta primers, the PCR was carried out. Generated by immunoSEQ multiplex PCR, the TCRdb table keeps only in-frame clones and is missing some. Found here are 150,000 to 250,000 clones, 65% to 90% of them singletons; the top ten hold about 2%. Sequenced input: PBMCs. The source is a woman aged 45-65 years in good health and CMV-seronegative.

This clone is a singleton in its sample. The chain has TRBV6-5 and TRBJ2-5; a possible D gene is TRBD1 (5 bases). The tail of the sequence fits TRBJ2-7 better, so the J call may be wrong. This CDR3 is 14 amino acids long. CDR1 and CDR2 (germline): MNHEY, SVGAGI. CDR3 DNA: TGTGCCAGCAGTGCAGGGTTTAGCTCCTACGAGCAGTACTTC. Encoded protein: CASSAGFSSYEQYF.

The CDR3 DNA follows: TGTGCCAGCAGTTTGGGCCGGGGTTCCATCTCCGCCTACGAGCAGTACTTC. Translation gives CASSLGRGSISAYEQYF. V gene TRBV28 combines with J gene TRBJ2-7; maybe TRBD2 (5 bases). V lost 3 bases to trimming and J lost 2 bases, with 20 bases between them. From germline, CDR1 is MDHEN and CDR2 SYDVKM. CDR3 length: 17 residues.

The gene calls are TRBV7-8 and TRBJ2-7, with a weak D call TRBD2 (6 bases). The CDR3 sequence is 14 residues long. Germline CDR1 is SGHVS and CDR2 is FQNEAQ. Trimming shortened V by 5 bases and J by 7 bases, and 18 bases separated the two germline ends. The CDR3 nucleotides are TGTGCCAGCAGCCTCATTACGGGGGATTATGAGCAGTACTTC. Its protein product is CASSLITGDYEQYF.

The chain uses TRBV9 and TRBJ1-2, with unresolved D. The CDR3 totals 15 residues. CDR1 and CDR2 from the germline V gene are SGDLS and YYNGEE. Trimming shortened V by 3 bases and J by 3 bases, and 15 bases separated the two germline ends. The CDR3 DNA reads TGTGCCAGCAGCGGATCAGGACTAAAGCACTATGGCTACACCTTC. It specifies CASSGSGLKHYGYTF.